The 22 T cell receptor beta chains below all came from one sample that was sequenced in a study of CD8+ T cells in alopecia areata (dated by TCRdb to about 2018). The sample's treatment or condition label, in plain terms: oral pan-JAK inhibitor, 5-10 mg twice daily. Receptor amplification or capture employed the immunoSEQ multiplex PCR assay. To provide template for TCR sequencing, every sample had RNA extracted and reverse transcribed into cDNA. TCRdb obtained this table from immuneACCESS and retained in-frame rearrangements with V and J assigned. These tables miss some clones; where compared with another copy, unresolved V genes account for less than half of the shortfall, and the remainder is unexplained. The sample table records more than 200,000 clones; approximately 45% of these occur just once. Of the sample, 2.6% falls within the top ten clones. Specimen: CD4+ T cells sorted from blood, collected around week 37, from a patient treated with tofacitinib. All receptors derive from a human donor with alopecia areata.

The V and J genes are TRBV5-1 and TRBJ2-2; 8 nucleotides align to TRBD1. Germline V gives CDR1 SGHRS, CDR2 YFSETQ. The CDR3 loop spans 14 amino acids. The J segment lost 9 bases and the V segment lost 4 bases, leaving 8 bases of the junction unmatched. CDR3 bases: TGCGCCAGCAGCCCCCAGACAGGGGCCCGGGAGCTGTTTTTT. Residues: CASSPQTGARELFF.

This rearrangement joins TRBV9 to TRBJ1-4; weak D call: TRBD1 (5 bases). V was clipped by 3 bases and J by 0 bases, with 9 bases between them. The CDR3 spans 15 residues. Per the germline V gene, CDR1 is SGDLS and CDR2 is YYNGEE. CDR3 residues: CASSGGTATNEKLFF. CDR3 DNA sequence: TGTGCCAGCAGCGGAGGGACGGCAACTAATGAAAAACTGTTTTTT.

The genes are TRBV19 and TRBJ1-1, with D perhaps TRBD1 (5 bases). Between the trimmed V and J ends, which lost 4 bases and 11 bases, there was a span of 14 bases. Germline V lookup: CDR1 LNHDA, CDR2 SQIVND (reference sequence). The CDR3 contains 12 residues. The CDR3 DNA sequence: TGTGCCAGTAGTAGCGGGGGAGGCTTTGCTTTCTTT. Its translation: CASSSGGGFAFF.

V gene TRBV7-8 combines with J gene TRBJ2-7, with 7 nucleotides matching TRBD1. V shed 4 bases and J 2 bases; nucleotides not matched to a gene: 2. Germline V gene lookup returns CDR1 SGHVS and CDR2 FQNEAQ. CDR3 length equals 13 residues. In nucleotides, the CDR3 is TGTGCCAGCAGCTCGCAGGGGGCCTACGAGCAGTACTTC. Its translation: CASSSQGAYEQYF.

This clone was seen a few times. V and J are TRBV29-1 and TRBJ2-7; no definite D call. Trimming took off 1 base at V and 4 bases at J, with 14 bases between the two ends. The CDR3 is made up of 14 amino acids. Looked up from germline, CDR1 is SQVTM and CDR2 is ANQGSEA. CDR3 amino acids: CSVEAYSPRYEQYF. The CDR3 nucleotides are TGCAGCGTTGAAGCCTACTCCCCCCGGTACGAGCAGTACTTC.

CDR3 protein: CASLGPPIETQYF. The DNA of the CDR3 is TGTGCCAGCCTAGGCCCCCCTATCGAGACCCAGTACTTC. The chain employs TRBV2 and TRBJ2-5; no clear D. V lost 8 bases and J lost 5, with 15 bases in between. Germline V CDR1 and CDR2: SNHLY, FYNNEI. The CDR3 has 13 residues.

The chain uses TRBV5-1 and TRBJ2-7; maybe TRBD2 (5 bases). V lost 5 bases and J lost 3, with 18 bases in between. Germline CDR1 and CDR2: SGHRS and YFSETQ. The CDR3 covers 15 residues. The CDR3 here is CASRPTTAVLYEQYF. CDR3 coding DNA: TGCGCCAGCAGACCTACTACAGCGGTTCTCTACGAGCAGTACTTC.

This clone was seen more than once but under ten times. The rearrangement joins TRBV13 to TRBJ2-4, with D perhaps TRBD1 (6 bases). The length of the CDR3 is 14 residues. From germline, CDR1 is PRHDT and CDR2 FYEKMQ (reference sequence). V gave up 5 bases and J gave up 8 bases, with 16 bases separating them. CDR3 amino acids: CASSLNRVADIQYF. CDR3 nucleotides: TGTGCCAGCAGCCTAAACAGGGTTGCGGACATTCAGTACTTC.

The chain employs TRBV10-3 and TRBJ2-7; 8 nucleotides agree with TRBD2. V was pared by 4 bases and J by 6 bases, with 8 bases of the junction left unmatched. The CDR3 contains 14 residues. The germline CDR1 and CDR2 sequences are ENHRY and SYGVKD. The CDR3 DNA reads TGTGCCATCAGTGCGGGGGGGAGTGTGGGCGAGCAGTACTTC. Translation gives CAISAGGSVGEQYF.

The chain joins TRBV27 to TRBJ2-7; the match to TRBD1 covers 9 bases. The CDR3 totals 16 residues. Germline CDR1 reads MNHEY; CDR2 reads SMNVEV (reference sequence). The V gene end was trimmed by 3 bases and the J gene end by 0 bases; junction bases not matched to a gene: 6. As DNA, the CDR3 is TGTGCCAGCAGTTTCCGGACAGGGGCCGCCTCCTACGAGCAGTACTTC. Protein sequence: CASSFRTGAASYEQYF.

The CDR3, as DNA: TGTGCCAGCAGCGTGAGGGAGCGATCGGAGGAGCAGTTCTTC. Translated, it gives CASSVRERSEEQFF. The chain joins TRBV9 to TRBJ2-1; TRBD2 is a possible D gene (5 bases). CDR1 and CDR2 (germline): SGDLS, YYNGEE. V lost 2 bases and J lost 10, with 16 bases in between. This CDR3 contains 14 residues. The variable domain in full, completed from reference TRBV9 and TRBJ2-1, reads DSGVTQTPKHLITATGQRVTLRCSPRSGDLSVYWYQQSLDQGLQFLIQYYNGEERAKGNILERFSAQQFPDLHSELNLSSLELGDSALYFCASSVRERSEEQFFGPGTRLTVL.

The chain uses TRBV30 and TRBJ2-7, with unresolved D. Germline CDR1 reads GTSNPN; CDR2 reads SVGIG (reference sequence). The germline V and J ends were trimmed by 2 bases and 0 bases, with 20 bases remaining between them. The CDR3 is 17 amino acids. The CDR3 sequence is CAWSFGDGRSSSYEQYF. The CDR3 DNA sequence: TGTGCCTGGAGTTTCGGAGACGGCCGGTCTAGCTCCTACGAGCAGTACTTC.

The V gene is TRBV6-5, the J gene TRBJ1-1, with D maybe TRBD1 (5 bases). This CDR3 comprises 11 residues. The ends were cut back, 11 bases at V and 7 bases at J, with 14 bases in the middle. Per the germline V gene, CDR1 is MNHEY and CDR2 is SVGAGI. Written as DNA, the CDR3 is TGTGCCGCCCGGACGACAGTTGAAGCTTTCTTT. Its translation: CAARTTVEAFF.

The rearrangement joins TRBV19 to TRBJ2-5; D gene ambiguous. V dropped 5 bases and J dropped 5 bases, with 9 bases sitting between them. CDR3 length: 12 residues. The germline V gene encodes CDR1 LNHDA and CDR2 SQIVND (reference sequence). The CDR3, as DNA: TGTGCCAGTAGTCCGGTCGGGGAGACCCAGTACTTC. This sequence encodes CASSPVGETQYF. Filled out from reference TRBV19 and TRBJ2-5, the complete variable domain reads DGGITQSPKYLFRKEGQNVTLSCEQNLNHDAMYWYRQDPGQGLRLIYYSQIVNDFQKGDIAEGYSVSREKKESFPLTVTSAQKNPTAFYLCASSPVGETQYFGPGTRLLVL.

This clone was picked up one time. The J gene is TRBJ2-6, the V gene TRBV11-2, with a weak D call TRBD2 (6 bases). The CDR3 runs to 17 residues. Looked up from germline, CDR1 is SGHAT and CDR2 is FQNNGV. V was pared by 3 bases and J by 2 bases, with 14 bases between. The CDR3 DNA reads TGTGCCAGCAGCTTCGGGGGACCGGGAACTGGGGCCAACGTCCTGACTTTC. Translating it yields CASSFGGPGTGANVLTF.

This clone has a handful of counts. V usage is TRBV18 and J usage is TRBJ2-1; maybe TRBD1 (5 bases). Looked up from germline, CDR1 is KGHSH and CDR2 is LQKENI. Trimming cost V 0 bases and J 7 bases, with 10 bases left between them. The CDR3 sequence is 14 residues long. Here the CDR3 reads CASSPPDSRNEQFF. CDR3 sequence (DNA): TGTGCCAGCTCACCACCCGACAGCAGAAATGAGCAGTTCTTC. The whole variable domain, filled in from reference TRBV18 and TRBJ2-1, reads NAGVMQNPRHLVRRRGQEARLRCSPMKGHSHVYWYRQLPEEGLKFMVYLQKENIIDESGMPKERFSAEFPKEGPSILRIQQVVRGDSAAYFCASSPPDSRNEQFFGPGTRLTVL.

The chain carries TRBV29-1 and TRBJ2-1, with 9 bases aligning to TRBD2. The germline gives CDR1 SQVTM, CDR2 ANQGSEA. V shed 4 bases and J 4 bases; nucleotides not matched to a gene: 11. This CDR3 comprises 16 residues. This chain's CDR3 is CSVVGSAGGGYNEQFF. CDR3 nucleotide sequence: TGCAGCGTTGTAGGATCGGCGGGAGGGGGATACAATGAGCAGTTCTTC.

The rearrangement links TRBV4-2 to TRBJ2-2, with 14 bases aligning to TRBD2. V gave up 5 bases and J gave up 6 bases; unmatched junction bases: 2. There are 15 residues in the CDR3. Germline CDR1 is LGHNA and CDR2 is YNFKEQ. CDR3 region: CASSGTSGSPGELFF. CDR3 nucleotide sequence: TGTGCCAGCAGCGGGACTAGCGGGAGCCCCGGGGAGCTGTTTTTT.

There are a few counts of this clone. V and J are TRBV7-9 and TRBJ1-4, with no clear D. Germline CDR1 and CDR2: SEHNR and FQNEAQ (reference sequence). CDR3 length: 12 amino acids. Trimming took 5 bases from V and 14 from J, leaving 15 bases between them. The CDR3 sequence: CASSGSGVGLFF. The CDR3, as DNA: TGTGCCAGCAGCGGATCGGGCGTCGGGCTGTTTTTT. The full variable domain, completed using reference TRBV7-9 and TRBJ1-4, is DTGVSQNPRHKITKRGQNVTFRCDPISEHNRLYWYRQTLGQGPEFLTYFQNEAQLEKSRLLSDRFSAERPKGSFSTLEIQRTEQGDSAMYLCASSGSGVGLFFGSGTQLSVL.

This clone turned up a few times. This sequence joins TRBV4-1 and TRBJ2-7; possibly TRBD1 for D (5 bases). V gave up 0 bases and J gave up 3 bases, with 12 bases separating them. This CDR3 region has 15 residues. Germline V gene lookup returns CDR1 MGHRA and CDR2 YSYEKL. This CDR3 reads CASSQDTGRIYEQYF. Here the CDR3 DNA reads TGCGCCAGCAGCCAAGATACAGGAAGGATCTACGAGCAGTACTTC.

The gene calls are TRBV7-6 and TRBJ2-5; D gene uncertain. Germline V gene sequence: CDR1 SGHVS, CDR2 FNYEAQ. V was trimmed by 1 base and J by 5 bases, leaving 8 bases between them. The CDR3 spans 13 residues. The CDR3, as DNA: TGTGCCAGCAGCTTAGGGGTGCCGGAGACCCAGTACTTC. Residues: CASSLGVPETQYF.

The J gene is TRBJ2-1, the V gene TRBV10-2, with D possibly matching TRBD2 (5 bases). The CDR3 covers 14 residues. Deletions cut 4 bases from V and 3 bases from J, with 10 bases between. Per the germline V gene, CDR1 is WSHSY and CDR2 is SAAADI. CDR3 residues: CASSGSTSYNEQFF. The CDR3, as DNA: TGCGCCAGCAGTGGATCCACTAGCTACAATGAGCAGTTCTTC.